Shown below are 26 T cell receptor beta chains from a single sample sequenced in a study of T cells in Graves' hyperthyroidism and ophthalmopathy. It was RNA transcripts that yielded the amplified TCR beta CDR3 regions. The HTBI primer set drove a first-round RT-PCR of the TCR CDR3. TCRdb processed the multiplex PCR reads anew with MiXCR; each CDR3 protein has one entry. The sample holds roughly 380,000 distinct CDR3 sequences; over 15% are singletons and the top ten take about a sixth. Specimen: blood. The receptors originated from a woman aged 35 to 49 with Graves' ophthalmopathy.

This clonotype appeared many times. V is TRBV12-3 or TRBV12-4 and J is TRBJ2-7, with 9 bases lining up with TRBD1. The CDR3 is made up of 16 amino acids. J lost 6 bases, V lost 6 bases, and 15 bases had no gene match. The CDR3: CASSPRTGTGPSEQYF. DNA of the CDR3: TGTGCCAGCAGCCCCCGAACCGGGACAGGGCCCTCCGAGCAGTACTTC.

This chain joins TRBV9 and TRBJ2-5; either TRBD1 or TRBD2 may supply D (6 bases each). The V and J ends lost 1 base and 5 bases respectively, with 18 bases between them. The CDR3 is 16 amino acids. Per germline, CDR1 SGDLS and CDR2 YYNGEE. The CDR3 DNA reads as TGTGCCAGCAGCGTAATGGGATCACAGGGAGGCGAGACCCAGTACTTC. Residues: CASSVMGSQGGETQYF.

Many counts were recorded for this clonotype. The gene calls are TRBV10-2 and TRBJ1-1; D is possibly TRBD1 (6 bases). The CDR3 spans 15 residues. Germline loops: CDR1 WSHSY, CDR2 SAAADI. Trimming removed 7 bases from V and 5 bases from J, with 20 bases in between. The CDR3, as DNA: TGCGCCAGCATCGCCGGGACAACCGGTCGGACTGAAGCTTTCTTT. Protein sequence: CASIAGTTGRTEAFF.

This clonotype was seen many times. V gene TRBV6-5 combines with J gene TRBJ1-2; TRBD1 aligns across 8 bases. The germline gives CDR1 MNHEY, CDR2 SVGAGI. Germline trimming cut 7 bases from V and 2 bases from J; bases unmatched to any gene: 6. This CDR3 contains 14 residues. This CDR3 is CASTAGDRNYGYTF. CDR3 nucleotides: TGTGCCAGCACCGCAGGGGACAGGAACTATGGCTACACCTTC.

Ten or more counts support this clonotype. The V call is TRBV11-2, the J call TRBJ2-4; D gene ambiguous. Germline loops: CDR1 SGHAT, CDR2 FQNNGV. V lost 5 bases and J lost 5, with 10 bases in between. The CDR3 sequence is 13 residues long. This CDR3 reads CASSPSDQNIQYF. Written as DNA, the CDR3 is TGTGCCAGCAGCCCCTCAGACCAAAACATTCAGTACTTC.

The chain carries TRBV12-5 and TRBJ2-3, with 9 bases aligning to TRBD2. Unmatched junction bases numbered 10, after V lost 5 bases and J lost 10 bases. The CDR3 spans 14 residues. Germline lookup yields CDR1 LGHNT and CDR2 FRNRAP. The CDR3: CASGTTVSGRSQYF. The CDR3 bases are TGTGCTAGTGGTACCACTGTTAGCGGGAGATCGCAGTATTTT. Drawing the rest from reference TRBV12-5 and TRBJ2-3, the complete variable domain is DARVTQTPRHKVTEMGQEVTMRCQPILGHNTVFWYRQTMMQGLELLAYFRNRAPLDDSGMPKDRFSAEMPDATLATLKIQPSEPRDSAVYFCASGTTVSGRSQYFGPGTRLTVL.

V and J are TRBV6-1 and TRBJ1-2; TRBD1 might be the D (5 bases). V shed 5 bases and J shed 4 bases, with 17 bases lying between them. The CDR3 is 15 amino acids. Per germline, CDR1 MNHNS and CDR2 SASEGT. This CDR3 is CASSPRGGKRYGYTF. DNA of the CDR3: TGTGCCAGCAGTCCCCGGGGCGGAAAGCGCTATGGCTACACCTTC.

This clonotype occurred many times. The chain is built from TRBV2 and TRBJ2-7; D not certain. The V gene lost 7 bases and the J gene lost 5 bases, with 9 bases spanning the gap. The CDR3 has 11 amino acids. CDR1 and CDR2 from the germline V gene are SNHLY and FYNNEI. DNA for the CDR3: TGTGCCAGCAACCGTTGGGACGAGCAGTACTTC. Its translation is CASNRWDEQYF.

Many counts were recorded for this clonotype. In DNA form, the CDR3 reads TGTGCCAGCAGCTTAGTGGTTGGGAACCACTATGGCTACACCTTC. It specifies CASSLVVGNHYGYTF. This chain links TRBV7-9 with TRBJ1-2; D gene uncertain. Trimming took 1 base from V and 3 from J, leaving 12 bases between them. There are 15 residues in the CDR3. CDR1 and CDR2 (germline): SEHNR, FQNEAQ (reference sequence).

This clonotype was seen many times. CDR3 nucleotides: TGTGCCAGCAGCCTGAGCGGGAGAGGAGCCGGGGAGCTGTTTTTT. Protein sequence: CASSLSGRGAGELFF. V is TRBV13 and J is TRBJ2-2; 8 nucleotides line up with TRBD2. The germline V gene has CDR1 PRHDT and CDR2 FYEKMQ (reference sequence). With V trimmed by 5 bases and J by 6 bases, 8 bases remained unmatched. This CDR3 comprises 15 residues.

This clonotype was detected many times. The chain employs TRBV10-1 and TRBJ1-1; no clear D gene. V lost 0 bases and J 11 bases, leaving 10 bases between the germline ends. CDR1 is WNHNN, CDR2 SYGVQD, per germline (reference sequence). The CDR3 is made up of 12 amino acids. In DNA form, the CDR3 reads TGCGCCAGCAGTGAGTCTCTAGTTTCGGCTTTCTTT. Translated: CASSESLVSAFF.

There are many counts of this clonotype. This rearrangement joins TRBV7-2 to TRBJ2-6; no clear D. The CDR3 totals 14 residues. Germline loops: CDR1 SGHTA, CDR2 FQGNSA. V lost 9 bases to trimming and J lost 0 bases, with 9 bases between them. Here the CDR3 reads CARKQNSGANVLTF. CDR3 nucleotide sequence: TGTGCCAGAAAGCAAAACTCTGGGGCCAACGTCCTGACTTTC. The complete variable domain, with remaining parts taken from reference TRBV7-2 and TRBJ2-6, reads GAGVSQSPSNKVTEKGKDVELRCDPISGHTALYWYRQSLGQGLEFLIYFQGNSAPDKSGLPSDRFSAERTGGSVSTLTIQRTQQEDSAVYLCARKQNSGANVLTFGAGSRLTVL.

At least ten counts were recorded for this clonotype. The chain couples TRBV27 to TRBJ1-5, with D uncertain. Germline assignment: CDR1 MNHEY and CDR2 SMNVEV (reference sequence). This CDR3 comprises 14 residues. Trimming shortened V by 4 bases and J by 6 bases, and 13 bases separated the two germline ends. The CDR3 sequence is CASSSSWATQPQHF. In nucleotides, the CDR3 is TGTGCCAGCAGTTCCAGCTGGGCTACTCAGCCCCAGCATTTT.

The chain carries TRBV30 and TRBJ1-5; D is unclear. V shed 2 bases and J shed 4 bases, with 12 bases lying between them. Germline lookup yields CDR1 GTSNPN and CDR2 SVGIG (reference sequence). There are 14 residues in the CDR3. As DNA, the CDR3 is TGTGCCTGGAGTTTAGGGCAGCAGAATCAGCCCCAGCATTTT. This translates into CAWSLGQQNQPQHF.

There are many counts of this clonotype. The chain joins TRBV20-1 to TRBJ1-5; D remains ambiguous. V dropped 6 bases and J dropped 3 bases, with 21 bases sitting between them. This CDR3 is built from 16 residues. The germline V gene encodes CDR1 DFQATT and CDR2 SNEGSKA (reference sequence). This CDR3 reads CSAPSMTEAHNQPQHF. CDR3 nucleotide sequence: TGCAGTGCGCCCAGCATGACGGAAGCCCACAATCAGCCCCAGCATTTT.

There are many counts of this clonotype. V usage is TRBV6-5 and J usage is TRBJ2-2; a possible D gene is TRBD2 (6 bases). Germline CDR1 and CDR2: MNHEY and SVGAGI. Trimming pared 0 bases from V and 3 bases from J, leaving 11 bases between. This CDR3 spans 16 amino acids. CDR3 bases: TGTGCCAGCAGTTACTCGTGGGCTAGCGACACCGGGGAGCTGTTTTTT. This codes for CASSYSWASDTGELFF.

CDR3 region: CASLQGPTEAFF. The CDR3 nucleotides are TGTGCCAGCCTTCAGGGTCCCACTGAAGCTTTCTTT. The genes are TRBV28 and TRBJ1-1; a weak D match, TRBD1 (5 bases). Trimming removed 8 bases at V and 4 bases at J, with 11 bases between. CDR3 length equals 12 residues. Germline V gene lookup returns CDR1 MDHEN and CDR2 SYDVKM.

This clonotype was picked up one time. The chain carries TRBV28 and TRBJ2-7; 8 bases align to TRBD1. Germline lookup yields CDR1 MDHEN and CDR2 SYDVKM. The CDR3 length is 15 residues. V shed 10 bases, J shed 2 bases, and the junction held 13 bases outside the gene matches. The CDR3 DNA sequence: TGTGCCACAGATCGGGGGACAGGATCTACCTACGAGCAGTACTTC. It translates to CATDRGTGSTYEQYF.

This clonotype has at least ten counts. This chain connects TRBV30 to TRBJ2-2; 8 positions match TRBD1. The ends lost 3 bases at V and 0 bases at J; junction bases unmatched: 3. The CDR3 loop spans 15 amino acids. The germline V gene encodes CDR1 GTSNPN and CDR2 SVGIG (reference sequence). The CDR3 region is CAWSGQGTNTGELFF. The CDR3 DNA reads TGTGCCTGGAGCGGACAGGGCACGAACACCGGGGAGCTGTTTTTT.

This clonotype occurred many times. This chain connects TRBV5-1 to TRBJ2-7; D possibly matches TRBD1 or TRBD2 (5 bases each). Trimming shortened V by 4 bases and J by 6 bases, and 14 bases separated the two germline ends. This CDR3 has 13 residues. Germline V gene sequence: CDR1 SGHRS, CDR2 YFSETQ. CDR3 bases: TGCGCCAGCAGCCAGGGACCTACGGGCGAGCAGTACTTC. It encodes CASSQGPTGEQYF.

This clonotype was counted at least ten times. The chain couples TRBV20-1 to TRBJ1-5, with 9 bases fitting TRBD1. Germline loops: CDR1 DFQATT, CDR2 SNEGSKA (reference sequence). The CDR3 sequence is 15 residues long. V was clipped by 4 bases and J by 4 bases; unmatched bases: 8. The CDR3 region is CSATGTGNGNQPQHF. The CDR3 DNA reads as TGCAGTGCTACCGGGACAGGGAACGGGAATCAGCCCCAGCATTTT.

The table lists this clonotype with many counts. The rearrangement joins TRBV12-3 or TRBV12-4 to TRBJ1-1; no definite D call. Trimming stripped 3 bases from V and 1 base from J, with 12 bases between. The CDR3 is 15 residues long. The chain's CDR3 is CASSFLGSGNTEAFF. CDR3 in DNA: TGTGCCAGCAGTTTTTTAGGAAGTGGGAACACTGAAGCTTTCTTT.

There are many counts of this clonotype. The gene calls are TRBV19 and TRBJ2-7; D is unresolved. V was pared by 5 bases and J by 1 base, with 15 bases between. Per germline, CDR1 LNHDA and CDR2 SQIVND (reference sequence). This CDR3 has 15 amino acids. CDR3 bases: TGTGCCAGTAGTTTCCTAGGTTTAGGGTCCTACGAGCAGTACTTC. Protein sequence: CASSFLGLGSYEQYF.

This clonotype was recorded many times. The chain combines TRBV7-9 with TRBJ2-7, with 11 positions matching TRBD1. The CDR3 is 16 amino acids. Per the germline V gene, CDR1 is SEHNR and CDR2 is FQNEAQ (reference sequence). V shed 6 bases, J shed 1 base, and the junction held 8 bases outside the gene matches. The CDR3 bases are TGTGCCAGCAGTTCCGGGGGGACAGGGGGGTCCTACGAGCAGTACTTC. The encoded protein is CASSSGGTGGSYEQYF.

This clonotype was picked up many times. The chain joins TRBV13 to TRBJ2-2; 7 nucleotides match TRBD1. The V gene's germline CDR1 is PRHDT and CDR2 FYEKMQ (reference sequence). This CDR3 has 16 residues. Trimming cost V 4 bases and J 5 bases; bases outside gene matches: 10. The CDR3 here is CASSSRSSGGTGELFF. The CDR3 DNA follows: TGTGCCAGCAGCTCACGAAGCTCAGGGGGAACCGGGGAGCTGTTTTTT.

Many counts were recorded for this clonotype. V and J are TRBV11-2 and TRBJ2-5; 8 nucleotides line up with TRBD2. J gave up 5 bases and V 5 bases, and 16 bases lay outside the gene matches. The CDR3 loop spans 17 amino acids. Germline V gives CDR1 SGHAT, CDR2 FQNNGV. CDR3 sequence: CASSQTSAAPQRETQYF. CDR3 nucleotide sequence: TGTGCCAGCAGCCAGACTAGCGCGGCTCCCCAACGCGAGACCCAGTACTTC.